Listed here is a single T cell receptor beta chain. Its antigen remains unidentified. There are no base qualities to consult, and no much larger clone falls within one base. Other DNA sequences in this specimen translate into the identical CDR3. This specimen comes from a study of shared clonotypes between healthy human individuals (TCRdb year 2020). Regarding the study in general: The cohort comprised two women and a few men aged 18 to 49 years. To increase sequencing depth and limit assay-specific biases, TCR repertoire library preparation and sequencing were carried out by different laboratories using diverse techniques. For each donor, three plates each were used for CD4 naive and CD4 memory, two plates were used for CD8 naive, and one plate was used for CD8 memory. Leukapheresis yielded between about 0.85 and 9.5 billion PBMCs per donor. To estimate repertoire size and how much clonotypes are shared between individuals, the study performed deep sequencing of blood TCR repertoires from a few healthy adults.

The research as a whole found: Compared with non-shared clonotypes, the clonotypes found in all four sorted-subset donors had higher generation probabilities. Across a handful of donors, around 5% of naive CD4, approximately 3.6% of naive CD8, 2% to 2.5% of memory CD4, and over 0.35% of memory CD8 clonotypes were shared. Based on pairwise subsampling, the degree of clonotype sharing among donors was expected to be affected by sequencing depth. Because the study included a small number of donors, the genetic and exposure-history diversity represented was limited. Sampling was restricted to blood, and TCR repertoires in tissue are likely to differ from TCR repertoires in blood. Rarefaction of sorted-subset datasets indicated incomplete sequencing despite the large sequencing depth. Larger estimated clonotype richness was generally found for naive subsets than for memory subsets.

The CDR3 runs 15 residues from the cysteine to the phenylalanine. Only CDR3 DNA remains: 45 bases, in frame from the first base. Taken from the germline V gene, the CDR1 and CDR2 loops are SGHRS and YFSETQ. The germline V end is reduced by 0 bases and the J end by 0 bases; junction bases left unmatched: 1. TCR CDR3 regions were amplified from genomic DNA by multiplex PCR using the deep immunoSEQ assay. Extracted genomic DNA from each cell subset was distributed evenly across all wells of several immunoSEQ 96-well plates, and each plate was treated as a replicate. Each replicate PCR for sorted subsets received approximately 220 ng genomic DNA, equal to about 29,000 T cell genomes. Purified libraries were measured with a Qubit 3.0 fluorometer, size-checked on a Bioanalyzer 2100, and measured again with the KAPA Library Quantification kit. Every immunoSEQ 96-well plate was sequenced on a dedicated single-read 150-cycle Illumina NextSeq 550 flow cell. The study's own analysis went as follows. Because only junctional sequences without quality scores were contained in the immunoSEQ output, filtering matching that applied to full-length reads could not be performed. To assign V/J genes and CDR3, sequences were annotated against IMGT germline references using PyIR, a Python wrapper for IgBLAST v1.9. Reads with weak V/J assignments (E-value above 1e-6), missing CDR3, stop codons, out-of-frame junctions, or ambiguous translated residues were removed. V3J clonotypes were defined as sequences sharing an identical inferred V gene, J gene, and CDR3 amino acid sequence. Percentage overlap between repertoires was calculated by dividing the number of shared unique clonotypes by the size of the smaller repertoire. Three approaches were used to assess repertoire richness: RTK rarefaction, the Chao1 estimator, and Recon v2.1 estimates of unobserved clonotypes. OLGA was used to compute generation probabilities for all TCRbeta clonotypes that the gDNA method yielded from a handful of donors. TCRdb provides this immuneACCESS table in a form limited to in-frame rearrangements. Some clones are lacking; in checked studies, under half of them reflect an unresolved V gene, and why the rest are absent is not known. V and J calls and clone size follow that table, whereas D and trimming were derived from the DNA. This sample gives approximately 530,000 clones in total; 95% to 96% of them show up just once. The top ten constitute about 0.068% of the sample.

The donors were healthy, HIV-negative adults who had no recently reported acute infections or vaccinations. All donors were Caucasian adults living in Nashville, Tennessee, USA. Magnetic negative selection was used to enrich CD4+ T cells, after which naive cells were positively selected on CD45RA and the negative fraction became the memory subset. Blood was collected by leukapheresis, and PBMCs were isolated by Ficoll-Histopaque density gradient centrifugation and then cryopreserved in liquid nitrogen vapor phase. Analytical flow cytometry was used to check the purity and quantity of every magnetically sorted T cell population. Genomic DNA was isolated from every sorted fraction and measured by UV absorbance on a Nanodrop 2000c.

The origin of this receptor is a woman aged 25-40 years in good health. Here the chain combines TRBV5-1 and TRBJ2-3, with TRBD2 identical over 7 junction bases. The sequencing input was naive CD4+ T cells sorted from blood. Reading the label with the study, this specimen's cell subset or site is: CD45RA+ positively selected. CDR3 reads: CASSLGGLSTDTQYF. The DNA reads TGCGCCAGCAGCTTGGGGGGACTAAGCACAGATACGCAGTATTTT.